This T cell receptor beta chain was recorded in a study of blood T cell repertoires in COVID-19. Study overall: T cells, B-cell-depleted T cells, or PBMCs supplied cDNA or gDNA.

Profiled with immunoSEQ multiplex PCR; TCRdb holds only in-frame clones, not every one. The repertoire holds fewer than 250,000 clones, with roughly 86% as singletons. The TCR was taken from a woman of 80 years or more with COVID-19, enrolled during active disease. The specimen was peripheral blood.

Here the CDR3 DNA reads TGTGCCAGCAGCCAATCGGACACAAAAGCTTTCTTT. Translating gives CASSQSDTKAFF. The chain links TRBV3-1 (or the pseudogene TRBV3-2) to TRBJ1-1; D perhaps matches TRBD1 (5 bases). The CDR3 contains 12 residues. The germline V gene has CDR1 LGHDT and CDR2 YNNKEL (reference sequence). With 2 bases removed from V and 9 bases from J, the gap between germline ends came to 10 bases.